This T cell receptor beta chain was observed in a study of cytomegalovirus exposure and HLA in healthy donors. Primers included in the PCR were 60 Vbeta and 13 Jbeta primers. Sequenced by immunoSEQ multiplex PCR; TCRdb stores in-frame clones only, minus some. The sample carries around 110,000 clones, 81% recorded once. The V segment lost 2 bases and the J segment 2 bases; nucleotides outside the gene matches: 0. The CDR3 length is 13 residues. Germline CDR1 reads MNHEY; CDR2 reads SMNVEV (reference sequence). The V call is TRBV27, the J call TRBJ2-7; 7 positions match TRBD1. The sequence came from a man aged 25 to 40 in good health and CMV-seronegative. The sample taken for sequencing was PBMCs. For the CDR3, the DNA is TGTGCCAGCAGTTTAGGGACAGCCTACGAGCAGTACTTC. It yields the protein CASSLGTAYEQYF.